This T cell receptor (beta chain) was sequenced for a study of cytomegalovirus exposure and HLA in healthy donors. Study results and caveats: In vitro assays verified that a few CMV-associated chains recognized CMV antigens specifically. Indistinguishability led to the exclusion of some V segments, TRBV6-2 and TRBV6-3 included. With later analysis, a missense DCLRE1C variant became linked to TCR beta V- and J-gene trimming.

Between the trimmed V and J ends, which lost 5 bases and 6 bases, there was a span of 18 bases. CDR1 and CDR2 (germline): SGHNT, YYREEE (reference sequence). This CDR3 contains 15 residues. The PCR had 60 Vbeta and 13 Jbeta primers. Measured with immunoSEQ multiplex PCR; TCRdb has only the in-frame clones, and not every one. The data show roughly 120,000 clones, just under 80% seen once. In regard to this clone: Its target is not known.

The sequencing sample was made of PBMCs. The chain employs TRBV5-4 and TRBJ2-1; perhaps TRBD2 as D (6 bases). This TCR was recovered from a young man in good health and CMV-seronegative. CDR3 nucleotides: TGTGCCAGCAGTCCCTTTCATGACGGGAGCAATGAGCAGTTCTTC. Its protein product is CASSPFHDGSNEQFF.